Described below is a single T cell receptor (beta chain) sequence and its context. Each TCR beta library was made by quantitative 5'-RACE that incorporated molecular barcodes. Each CDR3 protein is one row after TCRdb ran MiXCR on the 5' RACE reads. The data show some 200,000 distinct CDR3 sequences, around 13% seen once. Germline V CDR1 and CDR2: GTSNPN, SVGIG (reference sequence). The CDR3 is 12 amino acids. V dropped 1 base and J dropped 0 bases, with 4 bases sitting between them. This record comes from a study of CD8 T cells in ankylosing spondylitis. This TCR derives from a male donor with ankylosing spondylitis or in good health (not recorded which). Material: blood, either unsorted or a sorted T cell fraction (not recorded which). The chain links TRBV30 to TRBJ2-7, with D uncertain. For the CDR3, the DNA is TGTGCCTGGAGTGAAAGCTCCTACGAGCAGTACTTC. Protein sequence: CAWSESSYEQYF.